This T cell receptor (beta chain) is from a study of Graves' ophthalmopathy and Graves' hyperthyroidism. Study outcomes and limitations: Most thyroid clonotypes expanded beyond 0.001 frequency were also found in blood.

Note on this clonotype: What it recognizes is unknown.

The ends lost 7 bases at V and 0 bases at J; junction bases unmatched: 9. The CDR3 runs 18 residues. Germline V gene lookup returns CDR1 SGHAT and CDR2 FQNNGV. A follow-up of 18 months without ophthalmopathy meant that hyperthyroidism was stable. Reliance was placed on clinical symptoms, serum thyroxine, TRAb, thyroid ultrasound and orbital computed tomography for diagnosis. PBMCs were isolated by Ficoll-Paque density gradient centrifugation, using about 9.2 ml of fresh peripheral blood as the starting material. Scientists amplified the TCR beta CDR3 regions from RNA transcripts. Second-round multiplex PCR came after first-round RT-PCR with HTBI primers. A single record per CDR3 protein comes from TCRdb applying MiXCR to the multiplex PCR reads. There are about 380,000 distinct CDR3 sequences in the sample; approximately 15% occur only once, and approximately 7% lies in the top ten.

The sample consisted of peripheral blood. The clonotype originates from a woman aged 18-29 years with stable Graves' hyperthyroidism. The chain combines TRBV11-2 with TRBJ2-6; TRBD2 matches 10 bases. The CDR3 is CASTINGLAVSGANVLTF. DNA for the CDR3: TGTGCCAGCACGATAAACGGACTAGCGGTCTCTGGGGCCAACGTCCTGACTTTC. Together with reference TRBV11-2 and TRBJ2-6, the CDR3 gives the full variable domain: EAGVAQSPRYKIIEKRQSVAFWCNPISGHATLYWYQQILGQGPKLLIQFQNNGVVDDSQLPKDRFSAERLKGVDSTLKIQPAKLEDSAVYLCASTINGLAVSGANVLTFGAGSRLTVL.